This T cell receptor (beta chain) was found in a study of Graves' ophthalmopathy and Graves' hyperthyroidism. Ophthalmopathy cases showed moderate-to-severe activity, scoring CAS ≥3 and NOSPECS ≥4, with duration under 3 months. Out of 9.5 to 10 ml of fresh peripheral blood, PBMCs were obtained. Investigators amplified TCR beta CDR3 regions from RNA transcripts. The authors performed first-round RT-PCR with HTBI primers and then a second-round multiplex PCR. TCRdb ran MiXCR on the multiplex PCR reads and lists one entry per CDR3 protein. The data contain about 700,000 distinct CDR3 sequences, under 50% of them singletons. Concerning this clonotype: What it recognizes is unknown.

This CDR3 is built from 16 residues. The ends were cut back, 5 bases at V and 7 bases at J, with 24 bases in the middle. Germline loops: CDR1 SEHNR, CDR2 FQNEAQ (reference sequence). Whole-study results and caveats: Ophthalmopathy progression prediction by the model yielded a sensitivity of about 68% and a specificity of around 72%. The majority of expanded thyroid clonotypes above 0.001 frequency also occurred in blood.

This TCR was sampled from an adult man with Graves' ophthalmopathy. Sequenced sample: peripheral blood. The rearrangement joins TRBV7-9 to TRBJ2-7, with TRBD2 as a possible D gene (7 bases). CDR3 residues: CASSPQRRGVGGEQYF. Written as DNA, the CDR3 is TGTGCCAGCAGCCCCCAACGGAGGGGGGTGGGGGGGGAGCAGTACTTC.